The next 4 T cell receptor beta chains were all read from a single sample in a study of monozygotic twins with cystic fibrosis. Here immunoSEQ multiplex PCR was the method, and the copy in TCRdb shows in-frame clones only, minus some. The sample carries 20,000 to 30,000 clones, 90% recorded once. The sequenced sample was blood. The receptors were gathered from a girl aged 2 to 10 with cystic fibrosis.

The chain recombines TRBV6-1 with TRBJ2-7; the match to TRBD1 covers 12 bases. This CDR3 is 13 amino acids long. The germline V gene encodes CDR1 MNHNS and CDR2 SASEGT. The ends lost 6 bases at V and 4 bases at J; junction bases unmatched: 1. The CDR3 sequence: CASRGQGAYEQYF. The CDR3, as DNA: TGTGCCAGCAGGGGACAGGGGGCTTACGAGCAGTACTTC.

The CDR3 DNA reads TGCGCCAGCAGCTTGTTTCTTCCAGGGGTGAACACTGAAGCTTTCTTT. This translates into CASSLFLPGVNTEAFF. V and J are TRBV5-1 and TRBJ1-1; TRBD1 might be the D (6 bases). Trimming stripped 1 base from V and 0 bases from J, with 13 bases between. Germline V CDR1 and CDR2: SGHRS, YFSETQ. The CDR3 length is 16 residues.

The rearrangement links TRBV7-2 to TRBJ2-4; 8 nucleotides agree with TRBD1. From germline, CDR1 is SGHTA and CDR2 FQGNSA. The CDR3 extends over 12 amino acids. V lost 2 bases, J lost 9 bases, and 0 bases stayed unmatched. The CDR3 spells CASSLTGGIQYF. For the CDR3, the DNA is TGTGCCAGCAGCTTAACAGGGGGCATTCAGTACTTC. Full variable domain (rest looked up from reference TRBV7-2 and TRBJ2-4): GAGVSQSPSNKVTEKGKDVELRCDPISGHTALYWYRQSLGQGLEFLIYFQGNSAPDKSGLPSDRFSAERTGGSVSTLTIQRTQQEDSAVYLCASSLTGGIQYFGAGTRLSVL.

This chain joins TRBV9 and TRBJ1-2; 7 nucleotides line up with TRBD1. In germline, CDR1 is SGDLS, CDR2 YYNGEE. The CDR3 totals 18 residues. V trimming: 0 bases; J trimming: 1 base; junction bases outside the gene matches: 12. DNA for the CDR3: TGTGCCAGCAGCGTAGACCCCGGGACAGCACTCCTTAACTATGGCTACACCTTC. As protein: CASSVDPGTALLNYGYTF.